These 30 T cell receptor beta chains share one sample of origin, sequenced in a study of blood T cell repertoires in COVID-19. Here immunoSEQ multiplex PCR was the method, and the copy in TCRdb shows in-frame clones only, minus some. This table has more than 300,000 clones, more than 75% appearing once. Sequencing was done on a sample of PBMCs or T cells enriched from blood (not recorded which). The receptors come from a man in his forties in a cohort exposed to, infected with or recovered from COVID-19 (not recorded which).

Written as DNA, the CDR3 is TGTGCCAGCTCGGAGGACAGGGGGAAAACCTATAATTCACCCCTCCACTTT. Encoded protein: CASSEDRGKTYNSPLHF. V is TRBV18 and J is TRBJ1-6, with 10 bases matching TRBD1. V shed 6 bases, J shed 2 bases, and the junction held 7 bases outside the gene matches. The CDR3 spans 17 residues. CDR1 and CDR2 from the germline V gene are KGHSH and LQKENI.

V is TRBV2 and J is TRBJ1-2; the D is unclear. Germline values: CDR1 SNHLY, CDR2 FYNNEI. There are 12 residues in the CDR3. V lost 2 bases, J lost 6 bases, and 7 bases lay in between. The CDR3 nucleotides read TGTGCCAGCAGTGAATCGGGGAATGGCTACACCTTC. Translating it yields CASSESGNGYTF.

V and J are TRBV18 and TRBJ2-2, with TRBD1 identical over 9 bases. V was pared by 3 bases and J by 6 bases, with 8 bases of the junction left unmatched. The length of the CDR3 is 16 residues. CDR1 and CDR2 from the germline V gene are KGHSH and LQKENI. The CDR3 loop is CASSPTGTGRAGELFF. In DNA, the CDR3 is TGTGCCAGCTCACCTACCGGGACAGGGCGAGCCGGGGAGCTGTTTTTT.

This clone was seen more than once but under ten times. The chain couples TRBV14 to TRBJ1-1; D remains unclear. Germline assignment: CDR1 SGHDN and CDR2 FVKESK. The CDR3 is 13 residues long. V lost 2 bases and J 6 bases, leaving 10 bases between the germline ends. CDR3 coding DNA: TGTGCCAGCAGCCAATGGAGGGCAGCTGAAGCTTTCTTT. Translating gives CASSQWRAAEAFF.

This chain connects TRBV5-5 to TRBJ1-2, with TRBD1 as a possible D gene (5 bases). Germline V gene sequence: CDR1 SGHKS, CDR2 YYEKEE (reference sequence). Trimming removed 0 bases at V and 2 bases at J, with 11 bases between. CDR3 length: 15 residues. The CDR3 coding sequence is TGTGCCAGCAGCTTGGGTTTGACAGAAAACTATGGCTACACCTTC. Residues: CASSLGLTENYGYTF.

The chain couples TRBV4-1 to TRBJ1-2; 10 nucleotides agree with TRBD1. The germline V gene has CDR1 MGHRA and CDR2 YSYEKL. There are 15 residues in the CDR3. Germline trimming cut 1 base from V and 7 bases from J; bases unmatched to any gene: 6. The CDR3: CASSQGQGAISGYTF. In DNA, the CDR3 is TGCGCCAGCAGCCAAGGACAGGGGGCTATCTCTGGCTACACCTTC.

This chain uses TRBV6-5 with TRBJ2-7; 8 bases line up with TRBD1. This CDR3 comprises 13 residues. CDR1 and CDR2 from the germline V gene are MNHEY and SVGAGI. Trimming at V came to 2 bases and at J to 3 bases, leaving 0 bases not matched to a gene. The CDR3 loop reads CASSYGTGYEQYF. DNA of the CDR3: TGTGCCAGCAGTTACGGGACAGGCTACGAGCAGTACTTC.

The chain employs TRBV4-2 and TRBJ2-3; weak D call: TRBD1 (6 bases). CDR1 and CDR2 from the germline V gene are LGHNA and YNFKEQ. Deletions cut 0 bases from V and 1 base from J, with 20 bases between. The CDR3 has 19 residues. This chain's CDR3 is CASSQDYFFRDTGTDTQYF. In DNA form, the CDR3 reads TGTGCCAGCAGCCAAGACTATTTTTTTCGGGACACGGGCACAGATACGCAGTATTTT.

The chain is built from TRBV5-5 and TRBJ1-4; TRBD1 matches at 9 bases. CDR1 and CDR2 (germline): SGHKS, YYEKEE (reference sequence). J gave up 7 bases and V 7 bases, and 17 bases lay outside the gene matches. There are 17 residues in the CDR3. The CDR3 sequence: CASQLRAGQGGAEKLFF. The CDR3 DNA follows: TGTGCCAGCCAACTCCGAGCGGGACAGGGAGGGGCTGAAAAACTGTTTTTT.

The V call is TRBV10-3, the J call TRBJ2-3, with 10 bases fitting TRBD2. With V trimmed by 0 bases and J by 12 bases, 9 bases remained unmatched. This CDR3 is 15 amino acids long. CDR1 and CDR2 (germline): ENHRY, SYGVKD. The CDR3 nucleotides are TGTGCCATCAGTGAGTCAGCGGGAGGGTTTGATATCCAGTATTTT. Its protein product is CAISESAGGFDIQYF.

The genes are TRBV29-1 and TRBJ1-1, with TRBD1 matching 8 bases. Germline CDR1 and CDR2: SQVTM and ANQGSEA. The CDR3 runs 13 residues. The V gene end was trimmed by 6 bases and the J gene end by 4 bases; junction bases not matched to a gene: 7. The CDR3 is CSVGTGRSTEAFF. In DNA, the CDR3 is TGCAGCGTAGGGACAGGAAGGAGCACTGAAGCTTTCTTT.

The V gene is TRBV27, the J gene TRBJ2-3; TRBD2 might be the D (6 bases). Germline CDR1 is MNHEY and CDR2 is SMNVEV (reference sequence). CDR3 length equals 15 residues. Trimming cost V 10 bases and J 1 base, with 18 bases left between them. For the CDR3, the DNA is TGTGCCACTCGAAGGCGGCGGGAAGGCACAGATACGCAGTATTTT. Its protein product is CATRRRREGTDTQYF.

The chain couples TRBV3-1 (or the pseudogene TRBV3-2) to TRBJ2-1, with TRBD2 identical over 10 bases. Losses at the gene ends were 1 base for V and 9 bases for J; bases not matched to a gene: 9. Germline assignment: CDR1 LGHDT and CDR2 YNNKEL (reference sequence). This CDR3 has 16 amino acids. For the CDR3, the DNA is TGTGCCAGCAGCCAAGTCGCTCTAGCGGGAGTCGGTGAGCAGTTCTTC. Its translation is CASSQVALAGVGEQFF.

This clone was detected only once. The chain carries TRBV19 and TRBJ2-1, with 12 bases matching TRBD2. This CDR3 region has 18 residues. Trimming cost V 5 bases and J 4 bases; bases outside gene matches: 12. Germline values: CDR1 LNHDA, CDR2 SQIVND (reference sequence). This CDR3 is CASSAPAVLAGGYNEQFF. In nucleotides, the CDR3 is TGTGCCAGTAGTGCCCCGGCGGTACTAGCGGGAGGATACAATGAGCAGTTCTTC. The full variable domain, completed using reference TRBV19 and TRBJ2-1, is DGGITQSPKYLFRKEGQNVTLSCEQNLNHDAMYWYRQDPGQGLRLIYYSQIVNDFQKGDIAEGYSVSREKKESFPLTVTSAQKNPTAFYLCASSAPAVLAGGYNEQFFGPGTRLTVL.

V and J are TRBV5-1 and TRBJ2-5; TRBD2 aligns across 11 bases. The CDR3 consists of 15 residues. Germline V gene sequence: CDR1 SGHRS, CDR2 YFSETQ. Trimming at V came to 4 bases and at J to 3 bases, leaving 5 bases not matched to a gene. The CDR3 DNA reads TGCGCCAGCAGCAGCGCGGGACTAGCGGAAGAGACCCAGTACTTC. Its protein product is CASSSAGLAEETQYF.

This chain joins TRBV6-4 and TRBJ2-2; D not certain. Trimming removed 5 bases from V and 5 bases from J, with 9 bases in between. CDR1 and CDR2 (germline): MRHNA, SNTAGT. The CDR3 loop spans 13 amino acids. CDR3: CASSSTQTGELFF. CDR3 nucleotides: TGTGCCAGCAGTTCGACTCAAACCGGGGAGCTGTTTTTT.

V usage is TRBV7-6 and J usage is TRBJ2-7; 10 bases are a match to TRBD1. In germline, CDR1 is SGHVS, CDR2 FNYEAQ. This CDR3 has 14 residues. The trim removed 5 bases at V and 2 bases at J, leaving 3 bases unmatched. Here the CDR3 reads CASSPGTGAYEQYF. The CDR3 coding sequence is TGTGCCAGCAGCCCCGGGACAGGGGCCTACGAGCAGTACTTC.

The rearrangement uses TRBV3-1 (or the pseudogene TRBV3-2) and TRBJ2-1; no clear D gene. The V end was cut by 0 bases, the J end by 13 bases, with 19 bases between. Germline assignment: CDR1 LGHDT and CDR2 YNNKEL (reference sequence). The CDR3 extends over 15 amino acids. The CDR3 reads CASSQDYDTEVRQFF. The CDR3 DNA reads TGTGCCAGCAGCCAAGATTACGACACTGAAGTTAGACAGTTCTTC.

The chain employs TRBV6-1 and TRBJ2-4; tentative D call: TRBD1 (5 bases). The CDR3 spans 14 residues. Trimming cost V 0 bases and J 8 bases, with 11 bases left between them. Germline-derived CDR1 and CDR2 are MNHNS and SASEGT. The CDR3 spells CASSEASQGDIQYF. CDR3 coding DNA: TGTGCCAGCAGTGAAGCCAGCCAAGGGGACATTCAGTACTTC.

The V call is TRBV5-1, the J call TRBJ2-3; 11 bases agree with TRBD2. CDR1 is SGHRS, CDR2 YFSETQ, per germline. The CDR3 totals 17 residues. V lost 3 bases, J lost 2 bases, and 8 bases stayed unmatched. CDR3 nucleotides: TGCGCCAGCAGCTCAGGACTAGCGGGTTCCGACACAGATACGCAGTATTTT. Protein sequence: CASSSGLAGSDTDTQYF.

The V gene is TRBV29-1, the J gene TRBJ1-1, with a tentative D call TRBD1 (5 bases). V lost 5 bases and J lost 7, with 11 bases in between. Germline V gene sequence: CDR1 SQVTM, CDR2 ANQGSEA. The CDR3 extends over 11 amino acids. The CDR3: CSVRREVEAFF. Written as DNA, the CDR3 is TGCAGCGTTCGCAGGGAGGTTGAAGCTTTCTTT.

This clone showed up just once. V usage is TRBV6-5 and J usage is TRBJ2-1; 8 bases map to TRBD1. Germline V lookup: CDR1 MNHEY, CDR2 SVGAGI. Losses at the gene ends were 5 bases for V and 9 bases for J; bases not matched to a gene: 12. CDR3 length equals 15 residues. CDR3 bases: TGTGCCAGCAGTCCTCAGGGGGCCGGAAAAGGTGAGCAGTTCTTC. This translates into CASSPQGAGKGEQFF.

The V and J genes are TRBV6-2 or TRBV6-3 and TRBJ2-3; the match to TRBD2 covers 7 bases. The V gene end was trimmed by 2 bases and the J gene end by 8 bases; junction bases not matched to a gene: 7. Germline V CDR1 and CDR2: MNHEY, SVGEGT. The CDR3 contains 14 residues. CDR3 sequence reads: CASSYGAGAGTQYF. The DNA of the CDR3 is TGTGCCAGCAGTTACGGGGCGGGAGCAGGTACGCAGTATTTT.

This clone appeared a few times. The chain couples TRBV10-1 to TRBJ2-1, with TRBD2 as a possible D gene (6 bases). The CDR3 runs 16 residues. The germline V gene encodes CDR1 WNHNN and CDR2 SYGVQD (reference sequence). Trimming removed 6 bases at V and 3 bases at J, with 18 bases between. The CDR3 nucleotides are TGCGCCAGCAGCTCTAGCGCCAGTACTCGCTACAATGAGCAGTTCTTC. Residues: CASSSSASTRYNEQFF.

V gene TRBV4-2 combines with J gene TRBJ1-2; D gene ambiguous. The length of the CDR3 is 12 residues. V was trimmed by 4 bases and J by 6 bases, leaving 9 bases between them. CDR1 and CDR2 (germline): LGHNA, YNFKEQ. The CDR3 sequence: CASSPHKDGYTF. DNA for the CDR3: TGTGCCAGCAGCCCACACAAAGATGGCTACACCTTC.

This clone was detected only once. V usage is TRBV2 and J usage is TRBJ1-5, with 7 bases fitting TRBD1. Germline-derived CDR1 and CDR2 are SNHLY and FYNNEI. The CDR3 spans 13 residues. The junction had 5 bases not matched to a gene; V was cut back by 6 bases and J by 6 bases. CDR3 nucleotide sequence: TGTGCCAGCAGGAACGACAGGGCTCAGCCCCAGCATTTT. This codes for CASRNDRAQPQHF.

The chain combines TRBV12-5 with TRBJ1-1; D call uncertain. The V gene's germline CDR1 is LGHNT and CDR2 FRNRAP. V lost 6 bases and J 1 base, leaving 9 bases between the germline ends. This CDR3 has 13 amino acids. The CDR3 reads CASGHKQNTEAFF. For the CDR3, the DNA is TGTGCTAGTGGCCACAAACAGAACACTGAAGCTTTCTTT.

In its sample, this clone was seen once. The chain recombines TRBV3-1 (or the pseudogene TRBV3-2) with TRBJ1-5; 8 bases match TRBD1. Trimming took 3 bases from V and 2 from J; bases not matched to a gene: 0. Germline CDR1 reads LGHDT; CDR2 reads YNNKEL (reference sequence). The CDR3 sequence is 14 residues long. The CDR3 sequence: CASSQTGGNQPQHF. CDR3 DNA: TGTGCCAGCAGCCAGACAGGGGGCAATCAGCCCCAGCATTTT.

This clone was counted a few times. Here the CDR3 reads CASETSWNEQFF. CDR3 nucleotides: TGTGCCAGTGAGACTAGCTGGAATGAGCAGTTCTTC. The chain links TRBV28 to TRBJ2-1, with 7 positions matching TRBD2. Per germline, CDR1 MDHEN and CDR2 SYDVKM. The CDR3 contains 12 residues. V shed 9 bases and J 7 bases; nucleotides not matched to a gene: 6.

This clone appeared once. CDR3 sequence reads: CASSLRDRGNDEQFF. The DNA of the CDR3 is TGTGCCAGCAGCCTCCGGGACAGGGGGAACGATGAGCAGTTCTTC. J is TRBJ2-1 and V is TRBV3-1 (or the pseudogene TRBV3-2); 11 nucleotides align to TRBD1. CDR3 length: 15 amino acids. Trimming removed 4 bases from V and 8 bases from J; junction bases left unmatched: 7. Germline CDR1 is LGHDT and CDR2 is YNNKEL (reference sequence).